This T cell receptor (beta chain) is from a study of CD4 T cells in relation to SARS-CoV-2 and coronaviruses. Remarks on this clone: Antigen unknown.

The V end was cut by 5 bases, the J end by 2 bases, with 10 bases between. Germline loops: CDR1 SNHLY, CDR2 FYNNEI. This CDR3 has 14 amino acids. Assay: immunoSEQ multiplex PCR; the TCRdb copy retains only in-frame clones and omits some. Of 27,000 or so clones in the sample, roughly three quarters were seen once. CD4+ T cells from unexposed donors were obtained before the COVID-19 pandemic (2011-2018). After about 10 days of culture, CD4+ T cells were isolated. Testing used SARS-CoV-2 S/N and four cold-coronavirus spikes on unexposed-donor CD4+ T cells, cells permitting. The sample was CD4+ T cells from PBMCs, cultured in vitro. The chain joins TRBV2 to TRBJ1-5; D call uncertain. The clonotype was recovered from a human donor in good health. CDR3 DNA: TGTGCCAGCAGTCGTGGGTCCGGCAATCAGCCCCAGCATTTT. Protein: CASSRGSGNQPQHF.